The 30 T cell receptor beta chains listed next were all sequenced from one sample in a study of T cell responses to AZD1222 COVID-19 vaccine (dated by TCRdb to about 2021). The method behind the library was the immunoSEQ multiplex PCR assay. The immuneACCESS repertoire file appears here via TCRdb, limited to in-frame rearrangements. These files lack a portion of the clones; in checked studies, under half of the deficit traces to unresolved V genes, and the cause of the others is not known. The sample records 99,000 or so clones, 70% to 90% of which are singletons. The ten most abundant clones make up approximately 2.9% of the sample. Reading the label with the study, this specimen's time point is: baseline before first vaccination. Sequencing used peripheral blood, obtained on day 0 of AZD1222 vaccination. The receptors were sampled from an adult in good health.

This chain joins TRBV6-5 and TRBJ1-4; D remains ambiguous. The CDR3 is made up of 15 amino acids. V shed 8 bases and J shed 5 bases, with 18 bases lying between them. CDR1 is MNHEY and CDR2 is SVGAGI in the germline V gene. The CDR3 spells CASRLKEEGNEKLFF. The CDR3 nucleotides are TGTGCCAGCCGTCTCAAAGAGGAGGGAAATGAAAAACTGTTTTTT.

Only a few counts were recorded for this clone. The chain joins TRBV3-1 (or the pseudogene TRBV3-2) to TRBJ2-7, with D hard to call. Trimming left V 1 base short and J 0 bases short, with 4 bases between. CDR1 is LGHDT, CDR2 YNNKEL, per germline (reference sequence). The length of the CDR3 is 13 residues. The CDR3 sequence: CASSQGTSYEQYF. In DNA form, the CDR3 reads TGTGCCAGCAGCCAAGGGACCTCCTACGAGCAGTACTTC.

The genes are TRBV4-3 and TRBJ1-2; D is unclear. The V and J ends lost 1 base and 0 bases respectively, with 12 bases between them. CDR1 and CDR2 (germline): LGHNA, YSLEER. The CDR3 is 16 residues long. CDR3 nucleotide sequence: TGCGCCAGCAGCCAAGTTACGGGAGCCTCTAACTATGGCTACACCTTC. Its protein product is CASSQVTGASNYGYTF.

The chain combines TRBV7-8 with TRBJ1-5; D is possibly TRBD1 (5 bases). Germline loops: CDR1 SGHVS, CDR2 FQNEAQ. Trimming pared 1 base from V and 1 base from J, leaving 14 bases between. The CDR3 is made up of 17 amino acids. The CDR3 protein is CASSLGLGAGSNQPQHF. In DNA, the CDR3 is TGTGCCAGCAGCTTAGGGCTAGGGGCTGGGAGCAATCAGCCCCAGCATTTT.

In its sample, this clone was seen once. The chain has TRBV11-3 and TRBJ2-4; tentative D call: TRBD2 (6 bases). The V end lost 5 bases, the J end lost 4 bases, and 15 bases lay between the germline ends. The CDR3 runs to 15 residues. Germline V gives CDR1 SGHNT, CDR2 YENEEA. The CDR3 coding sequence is TGTGCCAGCAGCCAACGGGACTTACTTAAAAACATTCAGTACTTC. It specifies CASSQRDLLKNIQYF.

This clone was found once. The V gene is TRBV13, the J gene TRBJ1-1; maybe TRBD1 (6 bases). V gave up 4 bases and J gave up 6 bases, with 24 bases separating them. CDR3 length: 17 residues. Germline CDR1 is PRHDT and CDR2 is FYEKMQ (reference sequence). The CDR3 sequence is CASSSLGRGGEVPEAFF. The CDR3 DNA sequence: TGTGCCAGCAGCTCCCTCGGTAGGGGGGGGGAAGTGCCTGAAGCTTTCTTT.

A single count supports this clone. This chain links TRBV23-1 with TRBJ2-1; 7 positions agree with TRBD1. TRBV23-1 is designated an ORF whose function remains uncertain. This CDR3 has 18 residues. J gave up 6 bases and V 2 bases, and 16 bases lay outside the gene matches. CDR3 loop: CASSQRFTSGTDINEQFF. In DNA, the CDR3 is TGCGCCAGCAGTCAACGCTTTACGTCCGGGACAGACATCAATGAGCAGTTCTTC.

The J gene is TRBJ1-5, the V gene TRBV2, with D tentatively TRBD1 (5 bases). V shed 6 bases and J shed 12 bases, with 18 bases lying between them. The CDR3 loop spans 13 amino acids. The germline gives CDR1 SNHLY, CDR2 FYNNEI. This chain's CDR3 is CASRGTRVWNQHF. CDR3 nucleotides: TGTGCCAGCAGGGGGACTCGGGTCTGGAACCAGCATTTT. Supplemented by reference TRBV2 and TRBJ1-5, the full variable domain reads EPEVTQTPSHQVTQMGQEVILRCVPISNHLYFYWYRQILGQKVEFLVSFYNNEISEKSEIFDDQFSVERPDGSNFTLKIRSTKLEDSAMYFCASRGTRVWNQHFGDGTRLSIL.

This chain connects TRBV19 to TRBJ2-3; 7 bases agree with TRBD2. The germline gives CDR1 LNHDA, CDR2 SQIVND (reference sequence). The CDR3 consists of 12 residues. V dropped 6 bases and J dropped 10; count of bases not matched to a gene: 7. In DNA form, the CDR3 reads TGTGCCAGTAGCACTCCGGGAGGAGCGCAGTATTTT. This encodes CASSTPGGAQYF.

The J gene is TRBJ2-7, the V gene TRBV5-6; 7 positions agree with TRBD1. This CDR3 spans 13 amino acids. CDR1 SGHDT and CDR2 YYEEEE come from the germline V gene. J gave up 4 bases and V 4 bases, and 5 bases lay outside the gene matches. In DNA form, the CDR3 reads TGTGCCAGCAGCCTTAAGACAGGGTACGAGCAGTACGTC. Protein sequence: CASSLKTGYEQYV.

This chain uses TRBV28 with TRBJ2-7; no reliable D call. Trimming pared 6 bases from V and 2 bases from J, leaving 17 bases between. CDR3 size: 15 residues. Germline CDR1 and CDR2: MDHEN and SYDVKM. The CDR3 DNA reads TGTGCCAGCAGCCCCGGGCAGGTGGGGACCTACGAGCAGTACGTC. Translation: CASSPGQVGTYEQYV.

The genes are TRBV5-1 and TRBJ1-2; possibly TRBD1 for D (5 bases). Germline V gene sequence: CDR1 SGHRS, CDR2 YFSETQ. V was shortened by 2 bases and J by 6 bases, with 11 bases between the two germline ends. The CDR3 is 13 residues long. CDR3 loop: CASSFSGGDGYTF. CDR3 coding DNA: TGCGCCAGCAGCTTTTCAGGAGGGGATGGCTACACCTTC.

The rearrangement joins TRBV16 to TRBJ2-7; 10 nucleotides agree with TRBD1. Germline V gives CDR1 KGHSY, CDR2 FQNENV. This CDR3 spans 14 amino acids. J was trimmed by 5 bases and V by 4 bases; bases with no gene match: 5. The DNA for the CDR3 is TGTGCCAGCAGCCCCCGGGACAGGGGCGACGAGCAGTACTTC. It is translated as CASSPRDRGDEQYF.

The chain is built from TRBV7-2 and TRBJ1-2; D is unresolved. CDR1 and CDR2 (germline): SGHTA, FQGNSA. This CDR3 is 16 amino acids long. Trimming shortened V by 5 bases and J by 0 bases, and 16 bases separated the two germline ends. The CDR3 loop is CASSPSPPQANYGYTF. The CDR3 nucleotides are TGTGCCAGCAGCCCCTCACCCCCGCAGGCTAACTATGGCTACACCTTC.

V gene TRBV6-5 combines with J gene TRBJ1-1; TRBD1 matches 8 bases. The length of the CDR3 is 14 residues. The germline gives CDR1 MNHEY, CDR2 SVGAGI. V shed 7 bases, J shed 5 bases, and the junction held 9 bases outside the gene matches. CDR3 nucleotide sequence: TGTGCCAGCACCCAGGGGGCTGGAGGGACTGAAGCTTTCTTT. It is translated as CASTQGAGGTEAFF.

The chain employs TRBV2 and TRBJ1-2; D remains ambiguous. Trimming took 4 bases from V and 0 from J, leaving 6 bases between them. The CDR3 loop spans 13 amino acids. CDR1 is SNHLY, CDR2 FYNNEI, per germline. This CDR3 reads CASSAAPNYGYTF. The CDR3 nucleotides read TGTGCCAGCAGTGCAGCCCCTAACTATGGCTACACCTTC. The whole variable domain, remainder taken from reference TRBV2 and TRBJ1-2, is EPEVTQTPSHQVTQMGQEVILRCVPISNHLYFYWYRQILGQKVEFLVSFYNNEISEKSEIFDDQFSVERPDGSNFTLKIRSTKLEDSAMYFCASSAAPNYGYTFGSGTRLTVV.

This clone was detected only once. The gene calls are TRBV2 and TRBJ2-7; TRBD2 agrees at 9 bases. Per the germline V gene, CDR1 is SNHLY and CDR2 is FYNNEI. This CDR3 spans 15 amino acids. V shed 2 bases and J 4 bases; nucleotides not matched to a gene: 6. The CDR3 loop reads CASSESSGEVYEQYF. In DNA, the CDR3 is TGTGCCAGCAGTGAATCTAGCGGGGAGGTTTACGAGCAGTACTTC.

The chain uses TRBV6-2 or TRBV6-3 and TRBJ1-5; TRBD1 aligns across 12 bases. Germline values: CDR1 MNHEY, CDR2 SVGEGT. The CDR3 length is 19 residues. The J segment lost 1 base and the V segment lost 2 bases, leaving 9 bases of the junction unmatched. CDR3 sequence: CASSYQGTGGARSNQPQHF. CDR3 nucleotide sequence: TGTGCCAGCAGTTACCAGGGGACAGGGGGCGCGAGGAGCAATCAGCCCCAGCATTTT.

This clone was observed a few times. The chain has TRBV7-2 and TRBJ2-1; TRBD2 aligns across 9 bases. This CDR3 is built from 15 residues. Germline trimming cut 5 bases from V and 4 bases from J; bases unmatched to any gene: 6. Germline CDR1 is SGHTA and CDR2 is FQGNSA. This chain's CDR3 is CASSLSGGIYNEQFF. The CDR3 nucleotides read TGTGCCAGCAGCCTTAGCGGGGGCATATACAATGAGCAGTTCTTC.

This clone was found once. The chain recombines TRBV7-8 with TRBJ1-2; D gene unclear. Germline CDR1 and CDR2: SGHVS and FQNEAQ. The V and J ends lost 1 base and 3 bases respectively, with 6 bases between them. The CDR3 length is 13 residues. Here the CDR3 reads CASSLEGDYGYTF. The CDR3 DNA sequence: TGTGCCAGCAGCTTAGAGGGAGACTATGGCTACACCTTC.

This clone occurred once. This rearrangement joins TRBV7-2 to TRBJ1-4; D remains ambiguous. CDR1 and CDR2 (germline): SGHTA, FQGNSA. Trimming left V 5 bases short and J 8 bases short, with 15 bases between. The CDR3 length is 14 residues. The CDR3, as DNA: TGTGCCAGCAGCCTAAGGGCCGAGAGCGAAAAACTGTTTTTT. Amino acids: CASSLRAESEKLFF.

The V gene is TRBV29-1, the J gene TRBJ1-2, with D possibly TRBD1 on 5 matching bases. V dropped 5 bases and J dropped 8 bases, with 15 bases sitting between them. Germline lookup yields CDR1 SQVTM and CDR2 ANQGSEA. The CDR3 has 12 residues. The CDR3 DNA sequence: TGCAGCGTTTTGGAAAGGGGAGGAGGCTACACCTTC. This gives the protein CSVLERGGGYTF.

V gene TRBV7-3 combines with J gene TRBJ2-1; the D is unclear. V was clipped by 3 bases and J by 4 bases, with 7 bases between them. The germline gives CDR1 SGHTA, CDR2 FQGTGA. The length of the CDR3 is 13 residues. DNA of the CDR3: TGTGCCAGCAGCTTCGGTCCTTACAATGAGCAGTTCTTC. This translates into CASSFGPYNEQFF.

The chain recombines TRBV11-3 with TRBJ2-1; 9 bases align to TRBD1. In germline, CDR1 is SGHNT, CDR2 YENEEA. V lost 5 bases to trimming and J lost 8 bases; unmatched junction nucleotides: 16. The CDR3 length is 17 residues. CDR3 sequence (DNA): TGTGCCAGCAGCCCCGGACAGGGGTTAGTCGATGAAGATGAGCAGTTCTTC. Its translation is CASSPGQGLVDEDEQFF.

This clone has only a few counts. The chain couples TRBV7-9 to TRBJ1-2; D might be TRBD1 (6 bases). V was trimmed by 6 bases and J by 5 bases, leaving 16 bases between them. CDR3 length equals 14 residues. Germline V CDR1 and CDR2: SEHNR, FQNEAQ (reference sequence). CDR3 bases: TGTGCCAGCAGTCCTGACGGGGGGCTATATGGCTACACCTTC. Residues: CASSPDGGLYGYTF.

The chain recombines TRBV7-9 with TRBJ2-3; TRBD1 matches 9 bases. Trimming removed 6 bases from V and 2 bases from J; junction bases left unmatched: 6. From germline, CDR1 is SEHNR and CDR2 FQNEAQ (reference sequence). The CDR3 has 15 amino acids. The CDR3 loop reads CASRDGQGITDTQYF. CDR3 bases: TGTGCCAGCAGAGATGGACAGGGGATCACAGATACGCAGTATTTT.

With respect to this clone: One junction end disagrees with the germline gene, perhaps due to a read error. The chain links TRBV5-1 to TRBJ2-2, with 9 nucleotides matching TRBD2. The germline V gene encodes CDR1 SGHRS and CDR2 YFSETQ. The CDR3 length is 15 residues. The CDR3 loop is CASSQLAGPTGELFF. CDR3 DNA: TGTGCCAGCAGCCAGCTAGCGGGACCCACCGGGGAGCTGTTTTTT.

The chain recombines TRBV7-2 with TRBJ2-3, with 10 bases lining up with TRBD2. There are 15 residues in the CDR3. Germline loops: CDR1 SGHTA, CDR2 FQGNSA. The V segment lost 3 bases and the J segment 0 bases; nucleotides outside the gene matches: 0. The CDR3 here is CASSLTSGSTDTQYF. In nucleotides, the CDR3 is TGTGCCAGCAGCTTGACTAGCGGGAGCACAGATACGCAGTATTTT.

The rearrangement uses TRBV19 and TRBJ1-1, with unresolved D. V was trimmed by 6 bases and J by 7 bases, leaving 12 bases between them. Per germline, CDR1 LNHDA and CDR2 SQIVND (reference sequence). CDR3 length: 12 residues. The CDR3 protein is CASSQRAVEAFF. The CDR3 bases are TGTGCCAGTAGCCAGCGGGCAGTTGAAGCTTTCTTT.

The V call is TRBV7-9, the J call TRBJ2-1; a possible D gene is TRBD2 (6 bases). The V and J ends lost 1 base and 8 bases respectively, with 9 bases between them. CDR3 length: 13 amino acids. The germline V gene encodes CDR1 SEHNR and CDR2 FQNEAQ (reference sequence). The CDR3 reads CASSLVGTYEQFF. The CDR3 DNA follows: TGTGCCAGCAGCTTAGTGGGGACTTATGAGCAGTTCTTC.